The next 18 T cell receptor beta chains were all read from a single sample in a study of blood T cell repertoires in COVID-19. TCRdb keeps only in-frame clones here, not all; method: immunoSEQ multiplex PCR. The sample holds about 340,000 clones, approximately 86% seen once. Sequencing input: PBMCs or T cells enriched from blood (not recorded which). The receptors stem from a middle-aged woman with acute COVID-19.

V is TRBV7-8 and J is TRBJ1-6, with D possibly being TRBD1 (5 bases). Trimming took off 5 bases at V and 5 bases at J, with 13 bases between the two ends. Germline CDR1 reads SGHVS; CDR2 reads FQNEAQ. The CDR3 is made up of 15 amino acids. The CDR3 sequence is CASSGHLANNSPLHF. The CDR3 DNA reads as TGTGCCAGCAGCGGACACCTCGCAAATAATTCACCCCTCCACTTT.

V and J are TRBV7-2 and TRBJ1-2, with 8 nucleotides matching TRBD1. The V and J ends lost 9 bases and 7 bases, in that order; junction bases with no gene match: 10. CDR1 is SGHTA and CDR2 is FQGNSA in the germline V gene. The CDR3 consists of 13 residues. The CDR3 DNA sequence: TGTGCCAGTTCCACCGGGACAGGCGGTGGCTACACCTTC. As protein: CASSTGTGGGYTF.

The chain links TRBV29-1 to TRBJ2-7; 10 positions match TRBD1. This CDR3 contains 12 residues. The V segment lost 7 bases and the J segment 3 bases; nucleotides outside the gene matches: 3. Germline CDR1 and CDR2: SQVTM and ANQGSEA. The CDR3 reads CSARTGGYEQYF. The CDR3 nucleotides read TGCAGCGCTCGGACAGGGGGCTACGAGCAGTACTTC.

J is TRBJ1-1 and V is TRBV5-5, with 7 nucleotides matching TRBD1. Germline values: CDR1 SGHKS, CDR2 YYEKEE (reference sequence). The CDR3 spans 14 residues. J gave up 5 bases and V 0 bases, and 4 bases lay outside the gene matches. The CDR3 DNA sequence: TGTGCCAGCAGCTTGGATAACAGGGGTACTGAAGCTTTCTTT. Its translation: CASSLDNRGTEAFF.

This chain uses TRBV6-1 with TRBJ2-5, with D unclear. The CDR3 extends over 16 amino acids. V lost 2 bases to trimming and J lost 5 bases, with 18 bases between them. Germline V CDR1 and CDR2: MNHNS, SASEGT. CDR3 residues: CASSESVPGLRETQYF. The CDR3 DNA follows: TGTGCCAGCAGTGAATCGGTCCCAGGCCTCAGGGAGACCCAGTACTTC.

The rearrangement links TRBV6-6 to TRBJ2-1; 7 positions agree with TRBD1. The CDR3 runs 13 residues. Germline CDR1 and CDR2: MNHNY and SVGAGI (reference sequence). V was clipped by 8 bases and J by 5 bases; unmatched bases: 6. The CDR3 DNA is TGTGCCAGCTCTGACAGGGAAGACAATGAGCAGTTCTTC. Protein sequence: CASSDREDNEQFF.

This clone was detected a few times. The CDR3 spells CASSSGSTQYF. CDR3 sequence (DNA): TGTGCCAGCAGCTCAGGGTCGACGCAGTATTTT. The chain has TRBV12-3 or TRBV12-4 and TRBJ2-3; possible D gene TRBD1, 5 bases. V was trimmed by 6 bases and J by 9 bases, leaving 10 bases between them. The CDR3 is made up of 11 amino acids.

This sequence joins TRBV28 and TRBJ1-6, with D possibly TRBD1 on 5 matching bases. With 5 bases removed from V and 6 bases from J, the gap between germline ends came to 14 bases. Germline CDR1 and CDR2: MDHEN and SYDVKM. This CDR3 has 15 residues. The CDR3 nucleotides are TGTGCCAGCAGTCTCCTCGGCGGGGGTAATTCACCCCTCCACTTT. Its protein product is CASSLLGGGNSPLHF. The complete variable domain, with remaining parts taken from reference TRBV28 and TRBJ1-6, reads DVKVTQSSRYLVKRTGEKVFLECVQDMDHENMFWYRQDPGLGLRLIYFSYDVKMKEKGDIPEGYSVSREKKERFSLILESASTNQTSMYLCASSLLGGGNSPLHFGNGTRLTVT.

The rearrangement links TRBV2 to TRBJ1-5; tentatively, D is TRBD1 (6 bases). The CDR3 runs 15 residues. Germline CDR1 SNHLY, CDR2 FYNNEI. Trimming left V 4 bases short and J 0 bases short, with 10 bases between. This CDR3 reads CASSVRDISNQPQHF. The CDR3 region has the DNA TGTGCCAGCAGTGTTCGGGACATTAGCAATCAGCCCCAGCATTTT.

This rearrangement joins TRBV28 to TRBJ2-6; TRBD2 might be the D (5 bases). The germline gives CDR1 MDHEN, CDR2 SYDVKM. The V end lost 4 bases, the J end lost 2 bases, and 18 bases lay between the germline ends. The CDR3 contains 18 residues. CDR3 amino acids: CASSSNGKTITGANVLTF. The CDR3 DNA is TGTGCCAGCAGTTCCAACGGGAAGACTATCACTGGGGCCAACGTCCTGACTTTC. The full variable domain, completed using reference TRBV28 and TRBJ2-6, is DVKVTQSSRYLVKRTGEKVFLECVQDMDHENMFWYRQDPGLGLRLIYFSYDVKMKEKGDIPEGYSVSREKKERFSLILESASTNQTSMYLCASSSNGKTITGANVLTFGAGSRLTVL.

The V gene is TRBV7-9, the J gene TRBJ2-2; 7 nucleotides match TRBD1. CDR3 length: 15 residues. V was clipped by 7 bases and J by 0 bases; unmatched bases: 5. Germline V gene sequence: CDR1 SEHNR, CDR2 FQNEAQ (reference sequence). This CDR3 is CASKLQGTNTGELFF. The DNA of the CDR3 is TGTGCCAGCAAACTACAGGGGACGAACACCGGGGAGCTGTTTTTT.

The chain combines TRBV7-2 with TRBJ1-2, with D possibly matching TRBD1 (6 bases). CDR3 length equals 14 residues. Trimming pared 5 bases from V and 7 bases from J, leaving 17 bases between. Germline V gene sequence: CDR1 SGHTA, CDR2 FQGNSA. DNA of the CDR3: TGTGCCAGCAGCCCGGACAGACGGGGCTCTGGCTACACCTTC. The encoded protein is CASSPDRRGSGYTF.

The J gene is TRBJ1-1, the V gene TRBV11-1; D is undetermined. The CDR3 totals 13 residues. V dropped 5 bases and J dropped 1 base, with 8 bases sitting between them. Germline V gives CDR1 SGHAT, CDR2 FQDESV (reference sequence). The CDR3 nucleotides are TGTGCCAGCAGCCCACAGAAGAACACTGAAGCTTTCTTT. Its translation is CASSPQKNTEAFF. Supplemented by reference TRBV11-1 and TRBJ1-1, the full variable domain reads EAEVAQSPRYKITEKSQAVAFWCDPISGHATLYWYRQILGQGPELLVQFQDESVVDDSQLPKDRFSAERLKGVDSTLKIQPAELGDSAMYLCASSPQKNTEAFFGQGTRLTVV.

The chain carries TRBV29-1 and TRBJ2-7; no clear D. Trimming took 7 bases from V and 3 from J, leaving 10 bases between them. This CDR3 contains 11 residues. Looked up from germline, CDR1 is SQVTM and CDR2 is ANQGSEA. The chain's CDR3 is CSAVGLYEQYF. CDR3 DNA: TGCAGCGCCGTCGGTCTCTACGAGCAGTACTTC.

The chain has TRBV5-4 and TRBJ2-2; TRBD2 matches 7 bases. CDR1 and CDR2 (germline): SGHNT, YYREEE (reference sequence). The CDR3 has 15 residues. Unmatched junction bases numbered 2, after V lost 2 bases and J lost 1 base. The CDR3 is CASSLASGNTGELFF. The CDR3, as DNA: TGTGCCAGCAGCTTAGCTAGCGGGAACACCGGGGAGCTGTTTTTT.

In its sample, this clone was seen once. This CDR3 is CASSSHSGGQNTIYF. The CDR3 DNA sequence: TGTGCCAGCAGCTCTCATTCAGGGGGCCAGAACACCATATATTTT. The chain joins TRBV11-3 to TRBJ1-3; TRBD1 aligns across 8 bases. Trimming removed 4 bases from V and 7 bases from J; junction bases left unmatched: 9. The CDR3 loop spans 15 amino acids. Looked up from germline, CDR1 is SGHNT and CDR2 is YENEEA.

This sequence joins TRBV3-1 (or the pseudogene TRBV3-2) and TRBJ2-7; TRBD1 matches 11 bases. The CDR3 runs 14 residues. V was clipped by 2 bases and J by 7 bases; unmatched bases: 4. CDR1 is LGHDT, CDR2 YNNKEL, per germline (reference sequence). CDR3 sequence: CASSQRTGGWEQYF. In nucleotides, the CDR3 is TGTGCCAGCAGCCAACGGACAGGGGGCTGGGAGCAGTACTTC.

The chain has TRBV5-5 and TRBJ2-7; D possibly corresponds to TRBD1 (6 bases). The CDR3 covers 16 residues. Trimming took 0 bases from V and 3 from J, leaving 16 bases between them. Germline V gene sequence: CDR1 SGHKS, CDR2 YYEKEE (reference sequence). CDR3 nucleotides: TGTGCCAGCAGCTTGGCCAAGCTTGACAGGAACTACGAGCAGTACTTC. It is translated as CASSLAKLDRNYEQYF.